The 20 T cell receptor beta chains in this list originate from one sample, sequenced in a study of T cell clonotyping in hematopoietic cell transplantation. Measured with immunoSEQ multiplex PCR; TCRdb has only the in-frame clones, and not every one. This sample has roughly 17,000 clones, with about 93% found just once. Sequenced: peripheral blood mononuclear cells. The receptor set was obtained from a middle-aged man in good health. Some clones in this sample may be carry-over from other donors' samples.

V usage is TRBV14 and J usage is TRBJ2-7, with D uncertain. The CDR3 totals 13 residues. V lost 2 bases, J lost 7 bases, and 12 bases lay in between. Germline loops: CDR1 SGHDN, CDR2 FVKESK. CDR3 DNA: TGTGCCAGCAGCCAATTTATGGTGAGGGAGCAGTACTTC. Translated: CASSQFMVREQYF.

The chain is built from TRBV6-5 and TRBJ1-1; D might be TRBD1 (6 bases). This CDR3 region has 13 residues. In germline, CDR1 is MNHEY, CDR2 SVGAGI. Trimming shortened V by 6 bases and J by 12 bases, and 20 bases separated the two germline ends. The CDR3 DNA sequence: TGTGCCAGCAGCCTTAGAGAAACAGGGTTGTCTTTCTTT. Amino acids: CASSLRETGLSFF.

This chain uses TRBV7-2 with TRBJ1-3, with D hard to call. Germline CDR1 SGHTA, CDR2 FQGNSA. This CDR3 spans 12 amino acids. V lost 2 bases to trimming and J lost 4 bases, with 3 bases between them. The CDR3 spells CASSLQGNTIYF. The CDR3 DNA sequence: TGTGCCAGCAGCTTACAGGGAAACACCATATATTTT.

This chain uses TRBV5-4 with TRBJ2-3; TRBD1 matches at 7 bases. The V segment lost 8 bases and the J segment 6 bases; nucleotides outside the gene matches: 15. There are 15 residues in the CDR3. CDR1 and CDR2 (germline): SGHNT, YYREEE (reference sequence). The CDR3 DNA sequence: TGTGCCAGTTCCCTGGGACAGACCCTGGGGGATACGCAGTATTTT. It yields the protein CASSLGQTLGDTQYF.

This chain links TRBV6-5 with TRBJ2-2; 10 positions agree with TRBD2. The CDR3 length is 15 residues. The J segment lost 4 bases and the V segment lost 4 bases, leaving 3 bases of the junction unmatched. The germline CDR1 and CDR2 sequences are MNHEY and SVGAGI. The CDR3 bases are TGTGCCAGCAGTTGGACTAGCGGAGTCACCGGGGAGCTGTTTTTT. It codes for CASSWTSGVTGELFF.

V gene TRBV6-1 combines with J gene TRBJ1-1; D gene unclear. CDR1 MNHNS and CDR2 SASEGT come from the germline V gene. Trimming took off 7 bases at V and 0 bases at J, with 9 bases between the two ends. The CDR3 runs to 13 residues. CDR3 amino acids: CASILTLNTEAFF. In nucleotides, the CDR3 is TGTGCCAGCATCTTAACCTTGAACACTGAAGCTTTCTTT.

The rearrangement links TRBV7-8 to TRBJ2-7; D is perhaps TRBD2 (5 bases). The CDR3 length is 15 residues. With 1 base removed from V and 6 bases from J, the gap between germline ends came to 16 bases. Germline-derived CDR1 and CDR2 are SGHVS and FQNEAQ. The CDR3 nucleotides read TGTGCCAGCAGCTTAGTGGGGAGAGTCACCCTCGAGCAGTACTTC. This translates into CASSLVGRVTLEQYF.

The V and J genes are TRBV5-4 and TRBJ2-7; D tentatively fits TRBD1 or TRBD2 (5 bases each). CDR1 is SGHNT and CDR2 is YYREEE in the germline V gene (reference sequence). The V gene lost 4 bases and the J gene lost 7 bases, with 15 bases spanning the gap. There are 13 residues in the CDR3. CDR3 nucleotides: TGTGCCAGCAGCGTAACATTGGGGGAAGAGCAGTACTTC. Translated: CASSVTLGEEQYF.

J is TRBJ2-6 and V is TRBV29-1; D perhaps matches TRBD1 (5 bases). This CDR3 region has 14 residues. V was clipped by 6 bases and J by 0 bases, with 9 bases between them. Germline V lookup: CDR1 SQVTM, CDR2 ANQGSEA. Written as DNA, the CDR3 is TGCAGCGTGACGCAGGGCTCTGGGGCCAACGTCCTGACTTTC. Translated, it gives CSVTQGSGANVLTF.

The chain has TRBV12-2 and TRBJ2-7; TRBD2 is taken as the D call from the table, unchecked against the DNA. TRBV12-2 represents a pseudogene. The CDR3 has 16 residues. CDR3 loop: CASRLVISSPYYEQYF. The CDR3 coding sequence is TGTGCAAGTCGCTTAGTCATTTCTAGCCCTTATTACGAGCAGTACTTC.

V gene TRBV2 combines with J gene TRBJ2-7; D perhaps matches TRBD2 (5 bases). V was shortened by 2 bases and J by 2 bases, with 13 bases between the two germline ends. The germline gives CDR1 SNHLY, CDR2 FYNNEI. The CDR3 consists of 15 residues. CDR3 loop: CASSETADPTYEQYF. CDR3 DNA: TGTGCCAGCAGTGAAACAGCGGACCCCACCTACGAGCAGTACTTC.

V and J are TRBV28 and TRBJ2-7, with no clear D. Germline values: CDR1 MDHEN, CDR2 SYDVKM. V was cut by 3 bases and J by 0 bases, with 9 bases left in between. The length of the CDR3 is 14 residues. CDR3 nucleotides: TGTGCCAGCAGTTTGTTAGACCTCTCCTACGAGCAGTACTTC. Amino acid sequence: CASSLLDLSYEQYF.

V is TRBV7-8 and J is TRBJ2-5; 9 nucleotides line up with TRBD2. After removal of 5 bases from V and 4 bases from J, the junction contained 8 bases not matched to a gene. The CDR3 is made up of 15 amino acids. Germline CDR1 is SGHVS and CDR2 is FQNEAQ. CDR3 loop: CASSPLAGALETQYF. The CDR3 DNA reads TGTGCCAGCAGCCCATTAGCGGGGGCCCTAGAGACCCAGTACTTC.

The V and J genes are TRBV4-2 and TRBJ1-2; D is possibly TRBD1 (6 bases). The CDR3 totals 15 residues. V was cut by 3 bases and J by 2 bases, with 13 bases left in between. Germline V lookup: CDR1 LGHNA, CDR2 YNFKEQ. The CDR3 DNA reads as TGTGCCAGCAGCCAGGCGACAGGTCCCAACTATGGCTACACCTTC. Protein sequence: CASSQATGPNYGYTF.

The chain joins TRBV19 to TRBJ2-1; 15 nucleotides match TRBD2. Germline V gene lookup returns CDR1 LNHDA and CDR2 SQIVND (reference sequence). The CDR3 runs 17 residues. The V gene end was trimmed by 6 bases and the J gene end by 7 bases; junction bases not matched to a gene: 10. The CDR3 DNA follows: TGTGCCAGTAGCAGGACTAGCGGGGGGGCCATAGGGAATGAGCAGTTCTTC. It encodes CASSRTSGGAIGNEQFF.

A few counts support this clone. This chain links TRBV2 with TRBJ1-6; 8 bases map to TRBD1. Germline lookup yields CDR1 SNHLY and CDR2 FYNNEI. The CDR3 sequence is 14 residues long. Trimming at V came to 8 bases and at J to 7 bases, leaving 7 bases not matched to a gene. CDR3 loop: CASGGQGGNSPLHF. The CDR3 region has the DNA TGTGCCAGCGGAGGACAGGGAGGGAATTCACCCCTCCACTTT.

J is TRBJ2-7 and V is TRBV2; a weak D match, TRBD2 (5 bases). CDR3 size: 15 residues. The germline V gene has CDR1 SNHLY and CDR2 FYNNEI. V lost 7 bases to trimming and J lost 0 bases, with 16 bases between them. The DNA for the CDR3 is TGTGCCAGCAAATCCCCCGGGGATCGCTCCTACGAGCAGTACTTC. It specifies CASKSPGDRSYEQYF.

V gene TRBV11-2 combines with J gene TRBJ2-7, with D perhaps matching TRBD2 (5 bases). V gave up 1 base and J gave up 5 bases, with 15 bases separating them. Germline CDR1 SGHAT, CDR2 FQNNGV. The CDR3 totals 15 residues. In nucleotides, the CDR3 is TGTGCCAGCAGCTTAGCGTCCAGAGCGGCCGACGAGCAGTACTTC. Translated, it gives CASSLASRAADEQYF. The full variable domain, its missing parts supplied by reference TRBV11-2 and TRBJ2-7, is EAGVAQSPRYKIIEKRQSVAFWCNPISGHATLYWYQQILGQGPKLLIQFQNNGVVDDSQLPKDRFSAERLKGVDSTLKIQPAKLEDSAVYLCASSLASRAADEQYFGPGTRLTVT.

This chain joins TRBV2 and TRBJ2-7; no definite D call. V was shortened by 7 bases and J by 3 bases, with 16 bases between the two germline ends. This CDR3 comprises 14 residues. Germline CDR1 SNHLY, CDR2 FYNNEI. The DNA of the CDR3 is TGTGCCAGCACTGGGTCCCGGCTAGACTACGAGCAGTACTTC. Its translation: CASTGSRLDYEQYF.

The chain uses TRBV2 and TRBJ2-7; TRBD1 might be the D (6 bases). Germline V CDR1 and CDR2: SNHLY, FYNNEI. This CDR3 comprises 13 residues. Trimming took 5 bases from V and 6 from J, leaving 14 bases between them. DNA of the CDR3: TGTGCCAGCAGTCCTCGTGACAGGCCCGAGCAGTACTTC. Its protein is CASSPRDRPEQYF.